This is a list of T cell receptor beta chains from one sample in a study of T cell responses to AZD1222 COVID-19 vaccine. The assay was immunoSEQ multiplex PCR, and TCRdb's table has in-frame clones only and misses some. The sample carries under 200,000 clones, 94% recorded once. This specimen was peripheral blood, taken on day 0 of AZD1222 vaccination. The receptors were sampled from an adult in good health. The CDR3 runs from the conserved cysteine through the conserved F or W. Each record gives: V gene, J gene, clone size, D gene, CDR3 protein, CDR3 DNA. D genes are given only for firm matches. Clone size is given for some rows only: seen once, a few or many times, or a class if the clone is expanded.

v_call: TRBV5-1
j_call: TRBJ1-2
clone_size: NA
d_call: TRBD1
cdr3_aa: CASSFQGGEAGYTF
cdr3_nt: TGCGCCAGCAGCTTCCAGGGGGGTGAAGCTGGCTACACCTTC

v_call: TRBV30
j_call: TRBJ1-5
clone_size: NA
d_call: NA
cdr3_aa: CAWSVGRVQPQHF
cdr3_nt: TGTGCCTGGAGTGTTGGCAGGGTACAGCCCCAGCATTTT

v_call: TRBV2
j_call: TRBJ1-2
clone_size: NA
d_call: NA
cdr3_aa: CASSDRSENYGYTF
cdr3_nt: TGTGCCAGCAGTGATCGGTCGGAAAACTATGGCTACACCTTC

v_call: TRBV6-1
j_call: TRBJ1-4
clone_size: NA
d_call: TRBD1
cdr3_aa: CASSGRVQGATNEKLFF
cdr3_nt: TGTGCCAGCAGTGGTAGGGTTCAGGGGGCAACTAATGAAAAACTGTTTTTT

v_call: TRBV5-5
j_call: TRBJ1-1
clone_size: NA
d_call: TRBD1
cdr3_aa: CASSLDLATGLAAFF
cdr3_nt: TGTGCCAGCAGCTTGGACCTTGCGACAGGGTTGGCAGCTTTCTTT

v_call: TRBV7-3
j_call: TRBJ2-3
clone_size: NA
d_call: TRBD2
cdr3_aa: CASSAYPYPTSGSEDTQYF
cdr3_nt: TGTGCCAGCAGCGCTTACCCTTACCCGACTAGCGGGAGCGAAGATACGCAGTATTTT

v_call: TRBV30
j_call: TRBJ2-1
clone_size: NA
d_call: TRBD2
cdr3_aa: CAWTSGSGTYNEQFF
cdr3_nt: TGTGCCTGGACTAGCGGGAGTGGGACCTACAATGAGCAGTTCTTC

v_call: TRBV10-3
j_call: TRBJ2-1
clone_size: NA
d_call: TRBD1
cdr3_aa: CAISEDRGRNEQFF
cdr3_nt: TGTGCCATCAGTGAGGACAGGGGGCGGAATGAGCAGTTCTTC

v_call: TRBV29-1
j_call: TRBJ2-1
clone_size: NA
d_call: NA
cdr3_aa: CSVRSGDQGQFF
cdr3_nt: TGCAGCGTGAGGTCAGGTGATCAGGGGCAGTTCTTC

v_call: TRBV5-4
j_call: TRBJ2-5
clone_size: NA
d_call: NA
cdr3_aa: CASSSGANQETQYF
cdr3_nt: TGTGCCAGCAGCTCAGGGGCCAACCAAGAGACCCAGTACTTC

v_call: TRBV5-1
j_call: TRBJ2-4
clone_size: NA
d_call: TRBD2
cdr3_aa: CASSPGLAGGGTKNIQYF
cdr3_nt: TGCGCCAGCAGCCCGGGACTAGCGGGAGGTGGAACCAAAAACATTCAGTACTTC

v_call: TRBV30
j_call: TRBJ1-1
clone_size: NA
d_call: TRBD1
cdr3_aa: CAWSFRTGAEAFF
cdr3_nt: TGTGCCTGGAGTTTTCGGACAGGGGCTGAAGCTTTCTTT

v_call: TRBV5-1
j_call: TRBJ2-3
clone_size: NA
d_call: TRBD1
cdr3_aa: CASSLRDRVPDTQYF
cdr3_nt: TGCGCCAGCAGCCTCAGGGACAGGGTACCCGATACGCAGTATTTT

v_call: TRBV7-2
j_call: TRBJ2-5
clone_size: NA
d_call: TRBD2
cdr3_aa: CASSLVRSTSVETQYF
cdr3_nt: TGTGCCAGCAGCTTAGTACGTTCGACTAGCGTGGAGACCCAGTACTTC

v_call: TRBV14
j_call: TRBJ2-7
clone_size: NA
d_call: NA
cdr3_aa: CASSLQGGPYEQYF
cdr3_nt: TGTGCCAGCAGCCTTCAAGGAGGCCCCTACGAGCAGTACTTC

v_call: TRBV9
j_call: TRBJ2-3
clone_size: NA
d_call: NA
cdr3_aa: CASGRLLTDTQYF
cdr3_nt: TGTGCCAGCGGTAGACTGCTCACAGATACGCAGTATTTT

v_call: TRBV28
j_call: TRBJ1-5
clone_size: NA
d_call: NA
cdr3_aa: CASGISKPQPQHF
cdr3_nt: TGTGCAAGCGGGATCTCAAAGCCCCAGCCCCAGCATTTT

v_call: TRBV7-8
j_call: TRBJ1-2
clone_size: NA
d_call: NA
cdr3_aa: CASSLGGADYGYTF
cdr3_nt: TGTGCCAGCAGCTTAGGGGGGGCGGACTATGGCTACACCTTC

v_call: TRBV10-3
j_call: TRBJ2-7
clone_size: once
d_call: TRBD2
cdr3_aa: CAIRGTSGLSYEQYF
cdr3_nt: TGTGCCATCAGGGGAACTAGCGGCCTTTCCTACGAGCAGTACTTC

v_call: TRBV28
j_call: TRBJ1-2
clone_size: NA
d_call: NA
cdr3_aa: CASSPNYGYTF
cdr3_nt: TGTGCCAGCAGCCCCAACTATGGCTACACCTTC

v_call: TRBV27
j_call: TRBJ2-7
clone_size: NA
d_call: NA
cdr3_aa: CASSPSRDLPAYSEQYF
cdr3_nt: TGTGCCAGCAGTCCAAGCAGGGACCTACCTGCCTACTCCGAGCAGTACTTC

v_call: TRBV14
j_call: TRBJ2-3
clone_size: NA
d_call: NA
cdr3_aa: CASASWADTQYF
cdr3_nt: TGTGCCAGCGCTTCTTGGGCAGATACGCAGTATTTT

v_call: TRBV30
j_call: TRBJ2-7
clone_size: NA
d_call: TRBD1
cdr3_aa: CAWDRGPEQYF
cdr3_nt: TGTGCCTGGGACAGGGGGCCCGAGCAGTACTTC

v_call: TRBV9
j_call: TRBJ2-1
clone_size: NA
d_call: NA
cdr3_aa: CASSVDGGPTANEQFF
cdr3_nt: TGTGCCAGCAGCGTAGACGGAGGGCCGACCGCAAATGAGCAGTTCTTC

v_call: TRBV28
j_call: TRBJ1-2
clone_size: NA
d_call: NA
cdr3_aa: CASGGGYTF
cdr3_nt: TGTGCCAGCGGAGGGGGCTACACCTTC

v_call: TRBV9
j_call: TRBJ1-3
clone_size: NA
d_call: NA
cdr3_aa: CASGDSSSGNTIYF
cdr3_nt: TGTGCCAGCGGGGACTCTAGCTCTGGAAACACCATATATTTT

v_call: TRBV12-3/TRBV12-4
j_call: TRBJ1-2
clone_size: NA
d_call: TRBD1
cdr3_aa: CASSFGTGFGYTF
cdr3_nt: TGTGCCAGCAGTTTCGGGACAGGGTTTGGCTACACCTTC

v_call: TRBV7-3
j_call: TRBJ2-4
clone_size: NA
d_call: NA
cdr3_aa: CASSPGAGRDKNIQYF
cdr3_nt: TGTGCCAGCAGCCCCGGGGCAGGGCGTGACAAAAACATTCAGTACTTC

v_call: TRBV27
j_call: TRBJ1-2
clone_size: NA
d_call: TRBD1
cdr3_aa: CASSLGTGGGYGYTF
cdr3_nt: TGTGCCAGCAGTTTGGGGACAGGGGGCGGCTATGGCTACACCTTC

v_call: TRBV10-2
j_call: TRBJ1-5
clone_size: NA
d_call: NA
cdr3_aa: CASSESSLYQPQHF
cdr3_nt: TGCGCCAGCAGTGAGTCATCTCTATATCAGCCCCAGCATTTT

v_call: TRBV6-1
j_call: TRBJ1-4
clone_size: few
d_call: NA
cdr3_aa: CASSDREKLFF
cdr3_nt: TGTGCCAGCAGTGATAGAGAAAAACTGTTTTTT

v_call: TRBV27
j_call: TRBJ2-1
clone_size: NA
d_call: TRBD2
cdr3_aa: CASSGQLAGTYNEQFF
cdr3_nt: TGTGCCAGCTCAGGCCAACTAGCGGGGACCTACAATGAGCAGTTCTTC

v_call: TRBV5-4
j_call: TRBJ2-3
clone_size: NA
d_call: NA
cdr3_aa: CASSWGSDRPDTQYF
cdr3_nt: TGTGCCAGCAGCTGGGGCAGTGACAGGCCAGATACGCAGTATTTT

v_call: TRBV28
j_call: TRBJ2-2
clone_size: NA
d_call: NA
cdr3_aa: CASTLRPPRTGELFF
cdr3_nt: TGTGCCAGCACCCTACGTCCTCCGAGGACCGGGGAGCTGTTTTTT

v_call: TRBV25-1
j_call: TRBJ1-1
clone_size: NA
d_call: NA
cdr3_aa: CASSDFGATEAFF
cdr3_nt: TGTGCCAGCAGTGACTTTGGAGCCACTGAAGCTTTCTTT

v_call: TRBV7-8
j_call: TRBJ1-3
clone_size: NA
d_call: TRBD1
cdr3_aa: CASSWSSGQGGNTIYF
cdr3_nt: TGTGCCAGCAGCTGGTCCTCCGGACAGGGTGGAAACACCATATATTTT

v_call: TRBV13
j_call: TRBJ2-7
clone_size: NA
d_call: NA
cdr3_aa: CASSLGQGYEQYF
cdr3_nt: TGTGCCAGCAGCTTAGGACAGGGCTACGAGCAGTACTTC

v_call: TRBV10-1
j_call: TRBJ2-7
clone_size: NA
d_call: NA
cdr3_aa: CASSTGDPGYEQYF
cdr3_nt: TGCGCCAGCAGTACCGGAGACCCCGGATACGAGCAGTACTTC

v_call: TRBV6-5
j_call: TRBJ1-3
clone_size: NA
d_call: TRBD1
cdr3_aa: CASSYHRDSGGNTIYF
cdr3_nt: TGTGCCAGCAGTTACCACCGGGACAGCGGTGGAAACACCATATATTTT

v_call: TRBV5-1
j_call: TRBJ1-6
clone_size: NA
d_call: NA
cdr3_aa: CASSGTGTSPLHF
cdr3_nt: TGCGCCAGCAGCGGAACCGGGACGTCACCCCTCCACTTT

v_call: TRBV2
j_call: TRBJ1-1
clone_size: NA
d_call: NA
cdr3_aa: CASSPPGSPLNTEAFF
cdr3_nt: TGTGCCAGCAGTCCCCCCGGGTCACCCCTGAACACTGAAGCTTTCTTT

v_call: TRBV11-3
j_call: TRBJ1-5
clone_size: once
d_call: NA
cdr3_aa: CASSFRVNQPQHF
cdr3_nt: TGTGCCAGCAGCTTCAGGGTCAATCAGCCCCAGCATTTT

v_call: TRBV6-5
j_call: TRBJ2-2
clone_size: NA
d_call: TRBD1
cdr3_aa: CASRGQGDTGELFF
cdr3_nt: TGTGCCAGCAGGGGACAGGGGGACACCGGGGAGCTGTTTTTT

v_call: TRBV25-1
j_call: TRBJ2-7
clone_size: NA
d_call: NA
cdr3_aa: CASSDDSYEQYF
cdr3_nt: TGTGCCAGCAGTGACGACAGCTACGAGCAGTACTTC

v_call: TRBV11-2
j_call: TRBJ2-1
clone_size: NA
d_call: TRBD2
cdr3_aa: CASSPLWSGRGNEQFF
cdr3_nt: TGTGCCAGCAGCCCTCTTTGGAGCGGGAGGGGGAATGAGCAGTTCTTC

v_call: TRBV19
j_call: TRBJ2-3
clone_size: NA
d_call: NA
cdr3_aa: CASRQGPRQGTDTQYF
cdr3_nt: TGTGCCAGTAGGCAGGGGCCACGTCAGGGCACAGATACGCAGTATTTT

v_call: TRBV5-4
j_call: TRBJ1-2
clone_size: NA
d_call: NA
cdr3_aa: CASSWDMSQYGYTF
cdr3_nt: TGTGCCAGCAGCTGGGACATGAGCCAGTATGGCTACACCTTC

v_call: TRBV20-1
j_call: TRBJ2-1
clone_size: NA
d_call: NA
cdr3_aa: CSARGLYEQFF
cdr3_nt: TGCAGTGCTAGAGGGCTATACGAGCAGTTCTTC

v_call: TRBV19
j_call: TRBJ2-2
clone_size: NA
d_call: NA
cdr3_aa: CASSLRWELFF
cdr3_nt: TGTGCCAGTAGTCTACGCTGGGAGCTGTTTTTT

v_call: TRBV7-9
j_call: TRBJ1-1
clone_size: few
d_call: NA
cdr3_aa: CASSLGLGSVTEAFF
cdr3_nt: TGTGCCAGCAGCTTAGGGCTAGGATCTGTCACTGAAGCTTTCTTT

v_call: TRBV27
j_call: TRBJ2-7
clone_size: NA
d_call: TRBD1
cdr3_aa: CASGTGGPYEQYF
cdr3_nt: TGTGCCAGCGGAACAGGGGGCCCATACGAGCAGTACTTC

v_call: TRBV28
j_call: TRBJ2-5
clone_size: NA
d_call: NA
cdr3_aa: CASSSPGRQETQYF
cdr3_nt: TGTGCCAGCAGTTCCCCGGGGCGGCAAGAGACCCAGTACTTC

v_call: TRBV3-1/TRBV3-2
j_call: TRBJ1-5
clone_size: NA
d_call: NA
cdr3_aa: CASSQGQFSGNQPQHF
cdr3_nt: TGTGCCAGCAGCCAGGGTCAGTTCTCCGGCAATCAGCCCCAGCATTTT